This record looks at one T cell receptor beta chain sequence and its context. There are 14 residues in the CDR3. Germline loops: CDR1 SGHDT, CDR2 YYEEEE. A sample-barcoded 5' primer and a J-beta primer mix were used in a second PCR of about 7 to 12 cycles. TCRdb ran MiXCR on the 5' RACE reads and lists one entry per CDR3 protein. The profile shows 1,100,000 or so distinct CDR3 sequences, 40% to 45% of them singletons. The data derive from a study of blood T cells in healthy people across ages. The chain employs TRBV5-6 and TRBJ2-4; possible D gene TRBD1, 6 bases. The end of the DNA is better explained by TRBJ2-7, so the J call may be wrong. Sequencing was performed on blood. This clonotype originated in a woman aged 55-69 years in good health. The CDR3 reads CASSLEGVSCEQYF. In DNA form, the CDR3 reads TGTGCCAGCAGCCTCGAGGGGGTTTCTTGCGAGCAGTACTTC.